This TCR beta chain was sequenced for a study of OX40 agonist ivuxolimab in advanced cancers. Study-wide background: Ivuxolimab is a fully human IgG2 antibody that activates OX40 (CD134).

The CDR3 is 15 residues long. CDR1 and CDR2 (germline): MDHEN, SYDVKM. V dropped 2 bases and J dropped 4 bases, with 9 bases sitting between them. About this clone itself: Its antigen is unknown.

Study-wide points: Normalized T-cell clonal expansion was also low in some nonresponders. On average, a greater number of expanded clones characterised CD8+ T cells relative to CD4+.

Sequencing used immunoSEQ multiplex PCR; TCRdb keeps in-frame clones, though not all of them. The sample has around 80,000 clones, approximately 80% seen once; the top ten hold over 0.4%. Anyone with autoimmune disease history or systemic immunosuppression was excluded. The specimen was CD4+ or CD8+ T cells sorted from blood, collected in a trial of the OX40 agonist ivuxolimab. The receptor was derived from an adult with an advanced solid tumor such as melanoma, head and neck, liver or kidney cancer. The chain couples TRBV28 to TRBJ1-6; no clear D gene. The CDR3: CASSLSGRYNSPLHF. CDR3 in DNA: TGTGCCAGCAGTTTAAGTGGGCGTTATAATTCACCCCTCCACTTT.